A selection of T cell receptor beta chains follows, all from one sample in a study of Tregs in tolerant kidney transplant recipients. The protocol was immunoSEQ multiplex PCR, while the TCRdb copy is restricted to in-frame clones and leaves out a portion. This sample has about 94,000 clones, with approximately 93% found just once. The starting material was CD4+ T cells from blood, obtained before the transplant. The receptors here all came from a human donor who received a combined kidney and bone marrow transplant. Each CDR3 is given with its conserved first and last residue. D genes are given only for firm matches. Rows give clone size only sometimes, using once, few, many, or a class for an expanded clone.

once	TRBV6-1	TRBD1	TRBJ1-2	TGTGCCAGCCGCAGACAGGGCGACTATGGCTACACCTTC	CASRRQGDYGYTF
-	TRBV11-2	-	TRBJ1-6	TGTGCCAGCAGCTTTACAGTCTGGTCCTCACCCCTCCACTTT	CASSFTVWSSPLHF
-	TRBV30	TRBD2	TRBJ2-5	TGTGCCTGGAGGCGGGAGGCGTTCCAGGACCAGTACTTC	CAWRREAFQDQYF
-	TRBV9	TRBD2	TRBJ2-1	TGTGCCAGCAGCGTCCGGGGGGATAGTGAGCAGTTCTTC	CASSVRGDSEQFF
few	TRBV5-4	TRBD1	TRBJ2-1	TGTGCCAGCAGCTTCACAGGGGTGGGTGAGCAGTTCTTC	CASSFTGVGEQFF
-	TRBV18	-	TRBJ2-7	TGTGCCAGCTCACATAAGACAGGAACCCTCATCTACGAGCAGTACTTC	CASSHKTGTLIYEQYF
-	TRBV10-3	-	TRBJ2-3	TGTGCCATCAGAGGGGGCGGGGGGACCACAGATACGCAGTATTTT	CAIRGGGGTTDTQYF
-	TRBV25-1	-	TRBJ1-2	TGTGCCAGCCCGGGACACCGAGTACCTAACTATGGCTACACCTTC	CASPGHRVPNYGYTF
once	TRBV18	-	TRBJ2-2	TGTGCCAGCTCACCAGTTTCTGGAGACACCGGGGAGCTGTTTTTT	CASSPVSGDTGELFF
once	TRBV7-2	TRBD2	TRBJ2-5	TGTGCCAGCAGCTTAATGGGACTAGCGGGTCCGCCTTGGGGGGGCCAGTACTTC	CASSLMGLAGPPWGGQYF
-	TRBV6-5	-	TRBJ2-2	TGTGCCAGCAGTCCGGGAGCTCCCCCCACCGGGGAGCTGTTTTTT	CASSPGAPPTGELFF
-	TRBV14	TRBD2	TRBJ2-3	TGTGCCAGCAGCCAAGGAGACCTCTGGCGGGAGGTGGGCACAGATACGCAGTATTTT	CASSQGDLWREVGTDTQYF
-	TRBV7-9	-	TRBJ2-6	TGTGCCGCAGGGTGGGGTTCTGGTGGGGCCAACGTCCTGACTTTC	CAAGWGSGGANVLTF
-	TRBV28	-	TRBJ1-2	TGTGCCAGCAGTCCTGACAGCTATGGCTACACCTTC	CASSPDSYGYTF
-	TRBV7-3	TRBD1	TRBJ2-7	TGTGCCAGCAGTCTCCTAGGACAGGGGACCTACGAGCAGTACTTC	CASSLLGQGTYEQYF
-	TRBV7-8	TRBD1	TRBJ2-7	TGTGCCAGCAGCAAGGGACAGGGGGCCTACGAACAGTACTTC	CASSKGQGAYEQYF
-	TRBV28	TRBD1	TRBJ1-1	TGTGCCAGCAGTTTTGGGACAGTGAACACTGAAGCTTTCTTT	CASSFGTVNTEAFF
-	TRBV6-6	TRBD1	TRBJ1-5	TGTGCCAGCAGTTACAAGGGGACAGCTTTCAATCAGCCCCAGCATTTT	CASSYKGTAFNQPQHF
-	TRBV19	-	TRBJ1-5	TGTGCCAGTAGTCCCGCTGAGCCACAGGTTCAGCCCCAGCATTTT	CASSPAEPQVQPQHF
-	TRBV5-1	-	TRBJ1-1	TGCGCCAGCAGCTTGGGGGTGCGAGGCACTGAAGCTTTCTTT	CASSLGVRGTEAFF
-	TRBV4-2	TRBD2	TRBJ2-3	TGTGCCAGCAGCCAAGGATGGACTAGCGATGTCACAGATACGCAGTATTTT	CASSQGWTSDVTDTQYF
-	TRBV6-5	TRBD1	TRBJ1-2	TGTGCCAGCAGAAGTCCCAGACAGGGGTATGGCTACACCTTC	CASRSPRQGYGYTF